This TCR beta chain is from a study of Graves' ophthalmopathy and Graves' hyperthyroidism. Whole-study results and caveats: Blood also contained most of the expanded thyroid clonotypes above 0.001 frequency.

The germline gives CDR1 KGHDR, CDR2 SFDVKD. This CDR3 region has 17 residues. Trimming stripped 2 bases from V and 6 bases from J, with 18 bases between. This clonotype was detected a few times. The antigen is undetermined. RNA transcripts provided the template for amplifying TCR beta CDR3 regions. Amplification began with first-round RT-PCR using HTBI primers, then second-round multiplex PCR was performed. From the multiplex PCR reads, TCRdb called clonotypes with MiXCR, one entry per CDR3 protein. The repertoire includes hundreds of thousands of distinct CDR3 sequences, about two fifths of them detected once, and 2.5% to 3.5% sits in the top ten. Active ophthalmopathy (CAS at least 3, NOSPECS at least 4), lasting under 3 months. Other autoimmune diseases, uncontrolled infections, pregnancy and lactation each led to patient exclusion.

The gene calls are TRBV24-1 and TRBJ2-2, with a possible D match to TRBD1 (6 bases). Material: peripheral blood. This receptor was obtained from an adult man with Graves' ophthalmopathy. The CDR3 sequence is CATSDSRTALFAGELFF. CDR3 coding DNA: TGTGCCACCAGTGATTCTCGGACAGCTCTTTTTGCCGGGGAGCTGTTTTTT.